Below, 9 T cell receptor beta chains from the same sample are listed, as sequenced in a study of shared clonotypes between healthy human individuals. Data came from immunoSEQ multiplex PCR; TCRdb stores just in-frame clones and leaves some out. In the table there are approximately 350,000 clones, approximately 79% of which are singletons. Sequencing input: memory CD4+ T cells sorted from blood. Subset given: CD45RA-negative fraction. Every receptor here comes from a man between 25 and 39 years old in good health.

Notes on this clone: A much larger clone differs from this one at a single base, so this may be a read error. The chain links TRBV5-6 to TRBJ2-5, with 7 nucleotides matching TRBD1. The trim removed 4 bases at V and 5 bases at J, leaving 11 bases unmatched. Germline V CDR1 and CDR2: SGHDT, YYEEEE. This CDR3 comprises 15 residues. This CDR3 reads CASSRGDRVRETQYF. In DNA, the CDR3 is TGTGCCAGCAGCCGGGGCGACAGGGTTCGGGAGACCCAGTACTTC.

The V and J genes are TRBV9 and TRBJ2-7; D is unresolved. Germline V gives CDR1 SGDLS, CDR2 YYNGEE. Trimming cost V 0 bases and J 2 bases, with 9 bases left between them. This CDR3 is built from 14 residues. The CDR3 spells CASSVDGSAYEQYF. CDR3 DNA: TGTGCCAGCAGCGTAGACGGCTCCGCCTACGAGCAGTACTTC.

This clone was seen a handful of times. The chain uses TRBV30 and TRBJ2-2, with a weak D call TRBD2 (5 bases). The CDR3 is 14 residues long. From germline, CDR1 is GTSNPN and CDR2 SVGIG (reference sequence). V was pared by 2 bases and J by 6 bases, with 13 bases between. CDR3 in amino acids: CAWSLDSPPGELFF. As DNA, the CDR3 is TGTGCCTGGAGTTTGGACTCCCCCCCCGGGGAGCTGTTTTTT. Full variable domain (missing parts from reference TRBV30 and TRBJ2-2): SQTIHQWPATLVQPVGSPLSLECTVEGTSNPNLYWYRQAAGRGLQLLFYSVGIGQISSEVPQNLSASRPQDRQFILSSKKLLLSDSGFYLCAWSLDSPPGELFFGEGSRLTVL.

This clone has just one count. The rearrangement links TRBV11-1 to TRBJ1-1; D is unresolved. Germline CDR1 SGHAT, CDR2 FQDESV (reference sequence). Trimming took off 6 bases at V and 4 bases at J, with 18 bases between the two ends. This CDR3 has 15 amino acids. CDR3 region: CASSPVAGRVTEAFF. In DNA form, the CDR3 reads TGTGCCAGCAGTCCTGTGGCCGGGCGAGTCACTGAAGCTTTCTTT.

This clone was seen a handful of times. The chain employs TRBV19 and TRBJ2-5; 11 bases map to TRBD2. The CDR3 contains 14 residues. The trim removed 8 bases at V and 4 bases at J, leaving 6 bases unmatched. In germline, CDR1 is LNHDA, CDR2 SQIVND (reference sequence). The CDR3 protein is CASSLAGAPETQYF. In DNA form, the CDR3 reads TGTGCCAGTTCACTAGCGGGAGCCCCAGAGACCCAGTACTTC.

CDR3 sequence (DNA): TGTGCCAGCAGTTACGGGCAGGGACAATACAATGAGCAGTTCTTC. Residues: CASSYGQGQYNEQFF. The V and J genes are TRBV6-6 and TRBJ2-1; D possibly corresponds to TRBD1 (6 bases). Germline V gene sequence: CDR1 MNHNY, CDR2 SVGAGI (reference sequence). The ends were cut back, 2 bases at V and 4 bases at J, with 12 bases in the middle. This CDR3 comprises 15 residues.

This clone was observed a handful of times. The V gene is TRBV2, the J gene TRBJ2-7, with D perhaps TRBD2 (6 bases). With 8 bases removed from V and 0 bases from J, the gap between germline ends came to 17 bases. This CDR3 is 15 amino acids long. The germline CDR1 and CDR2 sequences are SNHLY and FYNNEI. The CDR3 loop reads CASGGAAGPSYEQYF. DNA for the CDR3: TGTGCCAGCGGCGGGGCGGCAGGGCCCTCCTACGAGCAGTACTTC.

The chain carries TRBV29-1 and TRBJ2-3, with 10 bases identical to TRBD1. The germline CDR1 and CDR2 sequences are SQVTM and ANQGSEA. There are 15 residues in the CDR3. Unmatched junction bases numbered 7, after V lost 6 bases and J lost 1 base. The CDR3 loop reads CSVSSGTGGTDTQYF. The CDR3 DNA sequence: TGCAGCGTCTCGTCCGGGACAGGGGGCACAGATACGCAGTATTTT.

Written as DNA, the CDR3 is TGTGCCAGCAGCAGTGAGATGGGCTCGGGGTGGCAGCCCCAGCATTTT. Translated, it gives CASSSEMGSGWQPQHF. The gene calls are TRBV7-7 and TRBJ1-5; D is undetermined. This CDR3 region has 16 residues. From germline, CDR1 is SSHAT and CDR2 FNYEAQ (reference sequence). Trimming shortened V by 5 bases and J by 7 bases, and 21 bases separated the two germline ends. Looking up the rest from reference TRBV7-7 and TRBJ1-5 gives the full variable domain: GAGVSQSPRYKVTKRGQDVTLRCDPISSHATLYWYQQALGQGPEFLTYFNYEAQPDKSGLPSDRFSAERPEGSISTLTIQRTEQRDSAMYRCASSSEMGSGWQPQHFGDGTRLSIL.